This T cell receptor beta chain appears in the sequencing data of a study of T cells after yellow fever vaccination (dated by TCRdb to 2018 to 2020). With regard to the full study: The SMART-Seq v4 Ultra Low Input RNA kit was used to prepare libraries from fractions with low cell numbers. Bulk TCR alpha and beta repertoires were sequenced longitudinally to track T-cell clones before and after primary and booster YFV17D yellow fever vaccination. Two healthy male donors made up the cohort, one aged 18 to 29 years and the other aged 30 to 39 years. Blood was collected at multiple timepoints before and after primary and secondary immunization, and bulk PBMC replicates and cell subsets were isolated. Study-wide findings and limitations: Because only two donors were included in the study, the extent to which the findings can be generalized is limited. A small fraction of clonotypes appeared in both the CD4 and CD8 compartments, likely as a result of convergent recombination. Because abundant contaminating clonotypes from the bulk population could be contained in FACS-sorted repertoires, computational filtering was required. Most clones expanded after primary vaccination were re-detected after the booster (around 96% of CD4 and around 88% of CD8), suggesting broad memory maintenance. Compared with the primary T-cell response, the secondary T-cell response was faster but weaker, reaching its peak on day 5 rather than on day 15.

The sample's treatment or condition label is to be understood as: live attenuated yellow fever vaccine strain. At every blood-draw timepoint, two biological replicates of bulk PBMCs were collected. PBMCs were isolated from peripheral blood using a standard Ficoll-Paque protocol. TriZol was used to extract RNA from bulk PBMCs, CD4 and CD8 fractions, and dextramer-positive and dextramer-negative fractions. From a lookup of the germline V gene, CDR1 and CDR2 are KGHSH and LQKENI. V gives up 6 bases and J gives up 1 base, and the segment between their germline ends measures 12 bases. The CDR3 starts with the cysteine, ends with the phenylalanine, and has 14 residues. Of all the DNA, just the CDR3 is kept, 42 bases in frame from base 1. TCR cDNA was synthesized by 5'RACE template switching, through which a universal primer site and unique molecular identifiers were introduced. Priming of cDNA synthesis was performed from both the TCR alpha and TCR beta constant segments. Libraries were amplified in two PCR steps, with sample barcodes and sequencing adapters added in the second step. Sequencing of libraries was done on Illumina HiSeq 2500 (2x100 bp) or NovaSeq (2x150 bp). Per the original workflow: Demultiplexing of reads and collapsing into UMI consensus sequences were performed with MIGEC, and V(D)J alignment was carried out with MiXCR. Vaccine-responding clonotypes were identified with edgeR using replicate PBMC samples, with FDR below 0.01 and a log2 fold change above 5 up to day 15 being required. Bulk clonotypes were assigned CD4 or CD8 identity according to which sequenced CD4 or CD8 repertoire held them at higher abundance. The public reads were run again by TCRdb, first through fastp at Q25 and then through MiXCR, and only productive beta chains were kept. Rows merge per CDR3 protein into single entries with the most common DNA and genes. These V and J calls rely on TCRdb rather than the paper's analysis. Across this sample there are under 600,000 distinct CDR3 sequences, with about 13% seen only once. Over 13% of the sample comes from the top ten.

The sample holds a few counts of this clonotype. Its antigen has not been determined. No base qualities exist here, and no much larger clone lies one base off it. The sequence links TRBV18 to TRBJ1-1; TRBD1 could be the D gene, as 5 bases match. This receptor was obtained from a young man who received the YFV17D yellow fever vaccine. The source was PBMCs, collected on the day of the yellow fever booster vaccination. Here is the DNA: TGTGCCAGCTCGCGGGGGAGTAGGAACACTGAAGCTTTCTTT. This translates into CASSRGSRNTEAFF.